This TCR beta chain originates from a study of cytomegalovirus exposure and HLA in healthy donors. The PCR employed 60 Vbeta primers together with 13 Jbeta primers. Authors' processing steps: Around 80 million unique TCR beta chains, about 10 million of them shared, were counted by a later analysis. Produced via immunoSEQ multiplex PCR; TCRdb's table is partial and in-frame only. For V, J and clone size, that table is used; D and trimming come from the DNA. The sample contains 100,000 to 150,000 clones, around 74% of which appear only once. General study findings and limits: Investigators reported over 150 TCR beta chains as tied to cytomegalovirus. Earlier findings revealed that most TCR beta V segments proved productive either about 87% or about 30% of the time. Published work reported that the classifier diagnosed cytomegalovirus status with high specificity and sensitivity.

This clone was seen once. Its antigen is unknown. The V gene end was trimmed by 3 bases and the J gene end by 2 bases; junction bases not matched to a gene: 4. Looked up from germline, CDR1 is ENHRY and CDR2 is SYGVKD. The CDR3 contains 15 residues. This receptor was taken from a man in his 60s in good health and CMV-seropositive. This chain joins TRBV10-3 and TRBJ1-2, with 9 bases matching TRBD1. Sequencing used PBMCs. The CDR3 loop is CAISDLGTGNYGYTF. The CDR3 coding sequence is TGTGCCATCAGTGACCTCGGGACAGGGAACTATGGCTACACCTTC.